Listed below are T cell receptor beta chains from one sample, sequenced in a study of Ad26.COV2.S vaccination and SARS-CoV-2 variants. Repertoires were generated with immunoSEQ multiplex PCR, while TCRdb's copy carries only in-frame clones and drops some. The sample consists of over 450,000 clones, about nine tenths of them appearing once. Sample: peripheral blood, taken in a trial of Ad26.COV2.S vaccine versus placebo. The receptors come from a person between 18 and 60 years old who received the Ad26.COV2.S COVID-19 vaccine or a placebo. The CDR3 runs from the conserved cysteine through the conserved F or W. D genes are given only for firm matches. A clone size is listed for some rows: how often the clone was seen (once, few, many), or a class if it is expanded.

J | D | V | size | CDR3 | DNA
TRBJ1-2 | TRBD1 | TRBV5-1 | . | CASSVQGAHGYTF | TGCGCCAGCAGCGTACAGGGGGCTCATGGCTACACCTTC
TRBJ1-6 | . | TRBV4-2 | few | CASSEEGLTGSPLHF | TGTGCCAGCAGCGAAGAGGGCCTGACGGGTTCACCCCTCCACTTT
TRBJ2-1 | . | TRBV10-3 | . | CAISDLHSDSSYNEQFF | TGTGCCATCAGTGATTTACATAGTGACAGCTCCTACAATGAGCAGTTCTTC
TRBJ1-1 | . | TRBV1 | . | CTSSQEFWDRDVTEAFF | TGCACCAGCAGCCAAGAGTTCTGGGACAGGGATGTCACTGAAGCTTTCTTT
TRBJ2-1 | . | TRBV7-9 | . | CASSSTGTVSYNEQFF | TGTGCCAGCAGCTCTACCGGGACGGTATCCTACAATGAGCAGTTCTTC
TRBJ2-3 | TRBD2 | TRBV5-1 | . | CASSFSASGTTDTQYF | TGCGCCAGCAGCTTCTCGGCTAGCGGGACGACAGATACGCAGTATTTT
TRBJ2-1 | . | TRBV7-9 | . | CASSNPPSRGQFF | TGTGCCAGCAGCAACCCTCCTAGCAGGGGGCAGTTCTTC
TRBJ1-5 | . | TRBV3-1/TRBV3-2 | once | CASSRKASTPGSNQPQHF | TGTGCCAGCAGCCGAAAGGCCTCTACCCCCGGGAGCAATCAGCCCCAGCATTTT
TRBJ1-3 | TRBD1 | TRBV25-1 | . | CASSGDRGHYTIYF | TGTGCCAGCAGTGGGGACAGGGGGCATTACACCATATATTTT
TRBJ1-2 | . | TRBV6-5 | . | CASRRIETDTGYTF | TGTGCCAGCAGACGTATCGAGACAGACACTGGCTACACCTTC
TRBJ1-1 | . | TRBV18 | . | CASSPDSYTEAFF | TGTGCCAGCTCCCCGGACAGCTACACTGAAGCTTTCTTT
TRBJ1-2 | . | TRBV13 | . | CASSLVGEDGYGYTF | TGTGCCAGCAGCTTAGTTGGGGAAGACGGATATGGCTACACCTTC
TRBJ2-7 | TRBD2 | TRBV7-6 | . | CASSRGGPPAEYEQYF | TGTGCCAGCAGCCGCGGGGGGCCCCCAGCAGAATACGAGCAGTACTTC
TRBJ1-5 | . | TRBV23-1 | . | CASNPGREGQPQHF | TGCGCCAGCAACCCAGGGAGGGAGGGTCAGCCCCAGCATTTT
TRBJ1-5 | . | TRBV27 | . | CASSPRRNQPQHF | TGTGCCAGCAGTCCGAGGAGAAATCAGCCCCAGCATTTT
TRBJ2-1 | TRBD2 | TRBV15 | . | CATRKGTSGYNEQFF | TGTGCCACCAGGAAAGGGACTAGCGGTTACAATGAGCAGTTCTTC
TRBJ2-5 | . | TRBV3-1/TRBV3-2 | . | CASSQLGGETQYF | TGTGCCAGCAGCCAATTGGGGGGTGAGACCCAGTACTTC
TRBJ2-7 | . | TRBV7-9 | once | CASSLAFGTEQYF | TGTGCCAGCAGCTTAGCGTTTGGTACAGAGCAGTACTTC
TRBJ1-5 | . | TRBV28 | . | CASSWGSNQPQHF | TGTGCCAGCAGTTGGGGGTCGAATCAGCCCCAGCATTTT
TRBJ1-1 | . | TRBV11-2 | . | CASSSYTEAFF | TGTGCCAGCAGCTCGTACACTGAAGCTTTCTTT
TRBJ2-1 | . | TRBV7-9 | . | CASSRPTRAEQFF | TGTGCCAGCAGCCGGCCGACCAGGGCCGAGCAGTTCTTC
TRBJ1-5 | . | TRBV6-1 | . | CASSELGLNQPQHF | TGTGCCAGCAGTGAATTAGGCCTCAATCAGCCCCAGCATTTT
TRBJ2-3 | TRBD2 | TRBV28 | . | CASSFFGTSGYTSTDTQYF | TGTGCCAGCAGTTTCTTCGGGACTAGCGGGTATACTAGCACAGATACGCAGTATTTT
TRBJ1-4 | TRBD1 | TRBV25-1 | . | CASSEDRPFNEKLFF | TGTGCCAGCAGTGAGGACAGGCCTTTTAATGAAAAACTGTTTTTT
TRBJ1-1 | TRBD1 | TRBV5-1 | . | CASSSQGDTEAFF | TGCGCCAGCAGCTCACAGGGGGACACTGAAGCTTTCTTT
TRBJ1-1 | . | TRBV3-1/TRBV3-2 | . | CASSQQGGDTEAFF | TGTGCCAGCAGCCAACAGGGCGGGGACACTGAAGCTTTCTTT
TRBJ2-1 | . | TRBV19 | . | CASSAGLASEQFF | TGTGCCAGTAGTGCTGGGCTAGCAAGTGAGCAGTTCTTC
TRBJ2-3 | . | TRBV19 | . | CASSIRAVGPDTQYF | TGTGCCAGTAGTATCCGGGCAGTAGGTCCAGATACGCAGTATTTT
TRBJ1-1 | . | TRBV2 | . | CASSELATGEAFF | TGTGCCAGCAGTGAACTTGCGACAGGTGAAGCTTTCTTT
TRBJ1-1 | . | TRBV18 | . | CASSPPGRGNTEAFF | TGTGCCAGCTCACCTCCGGGGCGGGGTAACACTGAAGCTTTCTTT
TRBJ2-7 | TRBD1 | TRBV6-6 | once | CASSRQGLSSYEQYF | TGTGCCAGCAGTCGACAGGGCCTGAGCTCCTACGAGCAGTACTTC
TRBJ1-1 | . | TRBV18 | few | CASSPKGGNTEAFF | TGTGCCAGCTCACCAAAGGGAGGGAACACTGAAGCTTTCTTT
TRBJ1-6 | TRBD1 | TRBV3-1/TRBV3-2 | . | CASSQRAGTDNSPLHF | TGTGCCAGCAGCCAACGGGCCGGGACAGATAATTCACCCCTCCACTTT
TRBJ2-4 | . | TRBV6-5 | . | CASRPSGLAKNIQYF | TGTGCCAGCAGGCCTTCGGGGTTAGCCAAAAACATTCAGTACTTC
TRBJ2-7 | . | TRBV11-2 | . | CASSLTTGRYEQYF | TGTGCCAGCAGCTTAACGACGGGGAGATACGAGCAGTACTTC
TRBJ2-7 | TRBD2 | TRBV4-1 | . | CASSRGLAGSYEQYF | TGCGCCAGCAGCCGAGGACTAGCGGGATCTTACGAGCAGTACTTC
TRBJ1-1 | . | TRBV6-5 | . | CASRPPSRTEAFF | TGTGCCAGCAGACCGCCGAGTCGCACTGAAGCTTTCTTT
TRBJ1-5 | TRBD1 | TRBV7-8 | . | CASSYRTGQSNQPQHF | TGTGCCAGCAGCTACCGGACAGGACAAAGCAATCAGCCCCAGCATTTT
TRBJ1-1 | . | TRBV15 | . | CATSRGGVLSTEAFF | TGTGCCACCAGCAGAGGGGGGGTCTTGAGCACTGAAGCTTTCTTT
TRBJ1-5 | . | TRBV18 | . | CASSPQRSDQPQHF | TGTGCCAGCTCACCACAAAGGTCCGATCAGCCCCAGCATTTT
TRBJ1-2 | . | TRBV7-9 | . | CASSLDGYRGGYTF | TGTGCCAGCAGCTTAGATGGATATCGCGGTGGCTACACCTTC
TRBJ2-5 | . | TRBV27 | . | CASSIGETQYF | TGTGCCAGCAGTATCGGAGAGACCCAGTACTTC
TRBJ1-1 | . | TRBV19 | . | CASTPQTSGAEAFF | TGTGCCAGTACTCCCCAAACGTCGGGCGCTGAAGCTTTCTTT
TRBJ1-3 | . | TRBV4-1 | . | CASSQDLWGASGNTIYF | TGCGCCAGCAGCCAAGATCTATGGGGAGCCTCTGGAAACACCATATATTTT